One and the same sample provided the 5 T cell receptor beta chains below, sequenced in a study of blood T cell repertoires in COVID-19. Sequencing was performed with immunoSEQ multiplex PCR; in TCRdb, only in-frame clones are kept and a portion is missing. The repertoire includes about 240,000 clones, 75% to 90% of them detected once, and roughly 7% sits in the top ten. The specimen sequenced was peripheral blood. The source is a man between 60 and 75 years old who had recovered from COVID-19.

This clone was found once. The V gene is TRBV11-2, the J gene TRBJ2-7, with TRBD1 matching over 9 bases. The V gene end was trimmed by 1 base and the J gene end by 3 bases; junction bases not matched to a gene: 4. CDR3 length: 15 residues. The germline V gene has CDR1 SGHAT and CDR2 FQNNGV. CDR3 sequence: CASSLVWDRVYEQYF. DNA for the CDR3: TGTGCCAGCAGCTTAGTATGGGACAGGGTCTACGAGCAGTACTTC.

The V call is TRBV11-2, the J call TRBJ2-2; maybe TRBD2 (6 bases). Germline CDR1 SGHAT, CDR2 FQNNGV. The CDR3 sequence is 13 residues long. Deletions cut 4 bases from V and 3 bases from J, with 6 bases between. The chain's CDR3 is CASSWGDTGELFF. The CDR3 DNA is TGTGCCAGCAGCTGGGGGGACACCGGGGAGCTGTTTTTT. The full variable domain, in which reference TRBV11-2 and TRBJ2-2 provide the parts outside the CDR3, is EAGVAQSPRYKIIEKRQSVAFWCNPISGHATLYWYQQILGQGPKLLIQFQNNGVVDDSQLPKDRFSAERLKGVDSTLKIQPAKLEDSAVYLCASSWGDTGELFFGEGSRLTVL.

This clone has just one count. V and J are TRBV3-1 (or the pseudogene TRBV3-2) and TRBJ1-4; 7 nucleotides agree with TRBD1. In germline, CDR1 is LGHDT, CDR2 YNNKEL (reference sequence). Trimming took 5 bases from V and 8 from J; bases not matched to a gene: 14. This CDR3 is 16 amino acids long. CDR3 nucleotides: TGTGCCAGCAGCTTCAAAAGACAGGGACGGGGGGAAAAACTGTTTTTT. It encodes CASSFKRQGRGEKLFF.

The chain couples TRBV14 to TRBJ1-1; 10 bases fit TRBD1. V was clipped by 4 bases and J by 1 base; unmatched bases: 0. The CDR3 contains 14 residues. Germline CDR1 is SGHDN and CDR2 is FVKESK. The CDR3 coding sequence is TGTGCCAGCAGCCGGGACAGGGGGAACACTGAAGCTTTCTTT. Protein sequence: CASSRDRGNTEAFF.

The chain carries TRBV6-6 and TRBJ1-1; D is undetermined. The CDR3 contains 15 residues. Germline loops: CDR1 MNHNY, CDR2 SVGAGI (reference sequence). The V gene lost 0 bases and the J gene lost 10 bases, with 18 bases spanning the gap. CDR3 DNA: TGTGCCAGCAGTTACTCGAGGTCGCCCGGCCTTGGAGCTTTCTTT. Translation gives CASSYSRSPGLGAFF.